Each of the 11 T cell receptor beta chains below was sequenced from the same sample in a study of blood T cells in healthy people across ages. A second PCR, run for about 6 to 12 cycles, used a sample-barcoded 5' primer plus a J-beta primer mix. TCRdb redid the calling of the 5' RACE reads with MiXCR, one entry per CDR3 protein. Of roughly 800,000 distinct CDR3 sequences detected, roughly 64% appear once; the ten largest clones hold roughly 22%. Sequenced input: blood. Receptors originate from a man aged 25-45 years in good health.

This clonotype has ten or more counts. The chain is built from TRBV20-1 and TRBJ2-1, with 7 bases aligning to TRBD1. V dropped 4 bases and J dropped 8; count of bases not matched to a gene: 11. The CDR3 spans 14 residues. The V gene's germline CDR1 is DFQATT and CDR2 SNEGSKA (reference sequence). The CDR3 here is CSAIATGFRDEQFF. The CDR3 coding sequence is TGCAGTGCTATAGCGACAGGGTTTAGGGATGAGCAGTTCTTC.

The chain couples TRBV5-5 to TRBJ1-2; 9 bases match TRBD1. This CDR3 has 18 amino acids. CDR1 SGHKS and CDR2 YYEKEE come from the germline V gene (reference sequence). Trimming removed 0 bases from V and 3 bases from J; junction bases left unmatched: 12. The DNA for the CDR3 is TGTGCCAGCAGCTTGGCCGGGGGACAGGGCCTCTATGACTATGGCTACACCTTC. Its protein is CASSLAGGQGLYDYGYTF.

J is TRBJ2-7 and V is TRBV11-1, with a weak D call TRBD2 (5 bases). Germline-derived CDR1 and CDR2 are SGHAT and FQDESV (reference sequence). The ends were cut back, 1 base at V and 4 bases at J, with 11 bases in the middle. The CDR3 length is 14 residues. Here the CDR3 reads CASSLEPGIYEQYF. In DNA, the CDR3 is TGTGCCAGCAGCTTAGAGCCGGGGATTTACGAGCAGTACTTC.

This clonotype is a singleton in its sample. The genes are TRBV6-5 and TRBJ2-1; D possibly corresponds to TRBD2 (5 bases). The CDR3 consists of 11 residues. Trimming cost V 2 bases and J 13 bases, with 9 bases left between them. Germline-derived CDR1 and CDR2 are MNHEY and SVGAGI. The CDR3 here is CASSYETTQFF. In DNA, the CDR3 is TGTGCCAGCAGTTACGAGACTACCCAGTTCTTC.

This clonotype was counted a few times. CDR3 protein: CAISDPGKGNYGYTF. The CDR3 bases are TGTGCCATCAGTGACCCAGGGAAGGGTAACTATGGCTACACCTTC. The chain has TRBV10-3 and TRBJ1-2; D may be TRBD1 (5 bases). Trimming shortened V by 3 bases and J by 1 base, and 12 bases separated the two germline ends. This CDR3 has 15 residues. The germline gives CDR1 ENHRY, CDR2 SYGVKD.

This clonotype has only a few counts. The genes are TRBV19 and TRBJ2-1, with a weak D call TRBD2 (5 bases). The V and J ends lost 6 bases and 3 bases respectively, with 6 bases between them. This CDR3 has 12 amino acids. Germline V lookup: CDR1 LNHDA, CDR2 SQIVND (reference sequence). CDR3 DNA sequence: TGTGCCAGTAGGAGCGGCTACAATGAGCAGTTCTTC. This encodes CASRSGYNEQFF. The full variable domain, in which reference TRBV19 and TRBJ2-1 provide the parts outside the CDR3, is DGGITQSPKYLFRKEGQNVTLSCEQNLNHDAMYWYRQDPGQGLRLIYYSQIVNDFQKGDIAEGYSVSREKKESFPLTVTSAQKNPTAFYLCASRSGYNEQFFGPGTRLTVL.

The CDR3 sequence is CASSLGGTSEEQFF. The CDR3 DNA reads TGTGCCAGCAGTTTGGGGGGCACTAGCGAGGAACAGTTCTTC. This rearrangement joins TRBV28 to TRBJ2-1, with D possibly being TRBD2 (7 bases). The CDR3 has 14 amino acids. Germline V gene sequence: CDR1 MDHEN, CDR2 SYDVKM. The V end was cut by 3 bases, the J end by 13 bases, with 19 bases between.

This rearrangement joins TRBV11-2 to TRBJ2-5; 9 bases are a match to TRBD2. The CDR3 is made up of 16 amino acids. The ends lost 5 bases at V and 2 bases at J; junction bases unmatched: 9. The germline gives CDR1 SGHAT, CDR2 FQNNGV. CDR3 sequence reads: CASSPRGGGVQETQYF. The CDR3 nucleotides read TGTGCCAGCAGCCCTAGGGGCGGGGGGGTACAAGAGACCCAGTACTTC. Together with reference TRBV11-2 and TRBJ2-5, the CDR3 gives the full variable domain: EAGVAQSPRYKIIEKRQSVAFWCNPISGHATLYWYQQILGQGPKLLIQFQNNGVVDDSQLPKDRFSAERLKGVDSTLKIQPAKLEDSAVYLCASSPRGGGVQETQYFGPGTRLLVL.

The chain joins TRBV11-3 to TRBJ2-1; 8 positions agree with TRBD1. The germline V gene has CDR1 SGHNT and CDR2 YENEEA. The V gene end was trimmed by 4 bases and the J gene end by 11 bases; junction bases not matched to a gene: 4. The CDR3 spans 12 residues. CDR3 bases: TGTGCCAGCAGCTCAGGGGGCGGAAAGCAGTTCTTC. Translating gives CASSSGGGKQFF.

This clonotype has more than one count but fewer than ten. The CDR3 DNA is TGCAGTGCTAACCCCCCGAGGGGTCCGCAGTATTTT. This encodes CSANPPRGPQYF. V usage is TRBV20-1 and J usage is TRBJ2-3; perhaps D is TRBD1 or TRBD2 (5 bases each). The V end was cut by 4 bases, the J end by 10 bases, with 15 bases between. Germline assignment: CDR1 DFQATT and CDR2 SNEGSKA (reference sequence). The CDR3 is 12 amino acids.

On this clonotype: At one end, the junction sequence differs from germline, possibly due to a read error. The chain has TRBV4-2 and TRBJ2-5; D may be TRBD2 (6 bases). Germline CDR1 and CDR2: LGHNA and YNFKEQ. This CDR3 spans 13 amino acids. The CDR3 DNA is TGTGTCAGCAGCCAAGATCTACTAGCCAAGCAGTACTTC. Its protein is CVSSQDLLAKQYF.